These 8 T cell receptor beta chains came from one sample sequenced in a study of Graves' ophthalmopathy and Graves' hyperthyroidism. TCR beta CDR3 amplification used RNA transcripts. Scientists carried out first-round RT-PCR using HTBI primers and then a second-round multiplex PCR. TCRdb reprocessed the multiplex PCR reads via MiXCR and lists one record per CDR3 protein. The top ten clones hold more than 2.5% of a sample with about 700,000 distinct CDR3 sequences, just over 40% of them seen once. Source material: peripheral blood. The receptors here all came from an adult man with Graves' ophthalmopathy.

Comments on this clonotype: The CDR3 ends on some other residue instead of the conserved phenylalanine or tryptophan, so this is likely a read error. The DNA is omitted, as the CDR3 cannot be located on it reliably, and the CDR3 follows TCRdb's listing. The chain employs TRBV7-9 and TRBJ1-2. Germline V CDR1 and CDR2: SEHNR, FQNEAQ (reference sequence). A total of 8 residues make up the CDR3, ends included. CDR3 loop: CASSLAHG.

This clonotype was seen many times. The CDR3 DNA reads as TGTGCCAGCAGCTTATACGACCAGACCTATGGCTACACCTTC. Translating it yields CASSLYDQTYGYTF. The chain combines TRBV7-2 with TRBJ1-2; unclear D gene. The ends were cut back, 2 bases at V and 4 bases at J, with 11 bases in the middle. CDR3 length equals 14 residues. Germline CDR1 reads SGHTA; CDR2 reads FQGNSA.

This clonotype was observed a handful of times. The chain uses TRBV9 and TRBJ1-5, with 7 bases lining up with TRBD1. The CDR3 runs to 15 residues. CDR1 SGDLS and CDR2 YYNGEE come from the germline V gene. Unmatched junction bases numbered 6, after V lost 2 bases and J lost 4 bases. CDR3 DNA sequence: TGTGCCAGCAGCGTGGGTAGGGGGCAGAATCAGCCCCAGCATTTT. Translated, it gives CASSVGRGQNQPQHF.

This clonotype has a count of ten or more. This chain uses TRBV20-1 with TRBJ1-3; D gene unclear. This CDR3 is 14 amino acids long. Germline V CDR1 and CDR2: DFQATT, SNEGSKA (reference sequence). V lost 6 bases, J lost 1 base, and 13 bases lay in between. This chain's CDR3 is CSALYGESGNTIYF. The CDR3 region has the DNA TGCAGTGCGCTCTACGGGGAATCTGGAAACACCATATATTTT.

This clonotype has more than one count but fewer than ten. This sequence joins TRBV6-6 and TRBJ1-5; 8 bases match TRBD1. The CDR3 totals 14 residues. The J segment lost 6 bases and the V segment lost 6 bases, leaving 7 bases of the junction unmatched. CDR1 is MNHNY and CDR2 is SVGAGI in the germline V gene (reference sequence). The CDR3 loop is CASSFQTGAQPQHF. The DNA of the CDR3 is TGTGCCAGCAGCTTCCAGACAGGGGCTCAGCCCCAGCATTTT.

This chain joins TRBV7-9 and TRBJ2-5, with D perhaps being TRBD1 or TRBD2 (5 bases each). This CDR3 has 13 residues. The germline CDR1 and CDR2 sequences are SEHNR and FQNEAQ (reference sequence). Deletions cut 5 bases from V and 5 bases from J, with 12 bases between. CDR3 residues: CASSTGTDETQYF. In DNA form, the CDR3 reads TGTGCCAGCAGCACCGGGACCGACGAGACCCAGTACTTC.

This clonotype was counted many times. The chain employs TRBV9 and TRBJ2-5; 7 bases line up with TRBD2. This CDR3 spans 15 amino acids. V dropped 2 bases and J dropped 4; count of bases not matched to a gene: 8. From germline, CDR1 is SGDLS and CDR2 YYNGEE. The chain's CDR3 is CASSVGGSFVETQYF. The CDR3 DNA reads TGTGCCAGCAGCGTGGGGGGGTCATTTGTAGAGACCCAGTACTTC.

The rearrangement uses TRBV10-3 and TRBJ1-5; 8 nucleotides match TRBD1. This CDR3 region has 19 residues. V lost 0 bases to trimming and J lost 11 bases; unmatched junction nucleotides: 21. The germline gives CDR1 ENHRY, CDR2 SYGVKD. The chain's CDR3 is CAISESSMSGQGPKETQHF. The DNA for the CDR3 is TGTGCCATCAGTGAGTCGTCGATGTCCGGACAGGGACCCAAAGAGACCCAGCATTTT.